These T cell receptor beta chains were read from a single sample in a study of T cell responses to AZD1222 COVID-19 vaccine. The protocol was immunoSEQ multiplex PCR, while the TCRdb copy is restricted to in-frame clones and leaves out a portion. The sample holds about 190,000 clones; around 87% are singletons and the top ten take 6% to 8%. The sequencing used peripheral blood, collected on day 0 of AZD1222 vaccination. The origin of the receptors is an adult in good health. Each CDR3 is given with its conserved first and last residue. Each record gives: J gene, D gene, V gene, clone size, CDR3 protein, CDR3 DNA. D genes are given only for firm matches. Clone size is stated in some rows and not others, as once, few, many or a class when expanded.

>TRBJ1-3|NA|TRBV3-1/TRBV3-2|NA
CASSQVRAGSASGNTIYF
TGTGCCAGCAGCCAAGTGCGGGCAGGGTCGGCCTCTGGAAACACCATATATTTT
>TRBJ1-2|NA|TRBV11-2|NA
CASSSPSSVRGSYGYTF
TGTGCCAGCAGCTCCCCCTCGTCGGTCCGGGGTTCCTATGGCTACACCTTC
>TRBJ1-5|NA|TRBV5-1|NA
CASSLDPLGGISGNQPQHF
TGCGCCAGCAGCTTGGACCCACTGGGGGGCATAAGCGGCAATCAGCCCCAGCATTTT
>TRBJ1-2|NA|TRBV4-3|NA
CASSQVVGQDYTF
TGCGCCAGCAGCCAAGTGGTTGGGCAGGACTACACCTTC
>TRBJ2-7|TRBD2|TRBV27|NA
CASSRLAGAAYEQYF
TGTGCCAGCAGTAGACTAGCGGGGGCCGCCTACGAGCAGTACTTC
>TRBJ1-2|NA|TRBV25-1|NA
CASSESQGAGYTF
TGTGCCAGCAGTGAATCCCAGGGTGCTGGCTACACCTTC
>TRBJ2-6|NA|TRBV19|few
CASSMISSGANVLTF
TGTGCCAGTAGTATGATTTCCTCTGGGGCCAACGTCCTGACTTTC
>TRBJ2-7|NA|TRBV25-1|NA
CASTVGDYEQYF
TGTGCCAGCACCGTCGGAGACTACGAGCAGTACTTC
>TRBJ2-2|TRBD2|TRBV7-6|NA
CASSSRLAGGPVNTGELFF
TGTGCCAGCAGCTCTAGACTAGCGGGGGGGCCAGTGAACACCGGGGAGCTGTTTTTT
>TRBJ1-1|NA|TRBV3-1/TRBV3-2|few
CASSQDGAVNTEAFF
TGTGCCAGCAGCCAAGATGGGGCTGTGAACACTGAAGCTTTCTTT
>TRBJ1-1|NA|TRBV6-5|NA
CASSFREGNTEAFF
TGTGCCAGCAGTTTCCGAGAGGGGAACACTGAAGCTTTCTTT
>TRBJ2-1|TRBD1|TRBV14|NA
CASSQGQGRNEQFF
TGTGCCAGCAGCCAAGGACAGGGTAGGAATGAGCAGTTCTTC
>TRBJ2-7|NA|TRBV4-3|once
CASSQDPSAEGTYYEQYF
TGCGCCAGCAGCCAAGATCCGTCTGCTGAAGGTACTTACTACGAGCAGTACTTC
>TRBJ1-3|NA|TRBV24-1|once
CATSDPGRTKDHSGNTIYF
TGTGCCACCAGTGACCCGGGACGGACTAAAGACCACTCTGGAAACACCATATATTTT
>TRBJ1-1|NA|TRBV28|once
CASIKGGTEAFF
TGTGCCAGCATCAAAGGCGGCACTGAAGCTTTCTTT
>TRBJ1-1|NA|TRBV6-5|NA
CASSSGRNTEAFF
TGTGCCAGCAGTTCGGGACGGAACACTGAAGCTTTCTTT
>TRBJ1-6|NA|TRBV19|NA
CASKIRDGNSPLHF
TGTGCCAGTAAGATTAGGGACGGCAATTCACCCCTCCACTTT
>TRBJ2-5|NA|TRBV6-5|NA
CASSQGFLETQYF
TGTGCCAGCAGCCAGGGATTTCTAGAGACCCAGTACTTC
>TRBJ1-4|NA|TRBV4-3|NA
CASSQGRPGGEKLFF
TGCGCCAGCAGCCAGGGCCGGCCCGGAGGGGAAAAACTGTTTTTT
>TRBJ2-1|NA|TRBV5-1|NA
CASSPTGGRNNEQFF
TGCGCCAGCAGCCCTACGGGGGGCCGGAACAATGAGCAGTTCTTC
>TRBJ2-5|TRBD2|TRBV5-1|NA
CASSLAPVAGGLETQYF
TGCGCCAGCAGCTTGGCCCCCGTAGCGGGGGGCTTAGAGACCCAGTACTTC
>TRBJ2-5|TRBD2|TRBV14|NA
CASSQGLAEETQYF
TGTGCCAGCAGCCAAGGGCTAGCGGAAGAGACCCAGTACTTC
>TRBJ1-5|NA|TRBV11-1|NA
CASSLGVKQPQHF
TGTGCCAGCAGCTTAGGGGTCAAGCAGCCCCAGCATTTT
>TRBJ1-6|NA|TRBV2|few
CASRQNSPLHF
TGTGCCAGCAGGCAAAATTCACCCCTCCACTTT
>TRBJ2-7|NA|TRBV5-4|NA
CASSLRGTYEQYF
TGTGCCAGCAGCTTGCGGGGGACCTACGAGCAGTACTTC
>TRBJ1-5|TRBD1|TRBV9|few
CASSPGQGGQPQHF
TGTGCCAGCAGCCCCGGACAGGGTGGGCAGCCCCAGCATTTT
>TRBJ1-4|NA|TRBV30|NA
CAWEDGSDSGEKLFF
TGTGCCTGGGAGGACGGATCAGATAGCGGTGAAAAACTGTTTTTT
>TRBJ1-5|NA|TRBV30|NA
CAWSTDGGNQPQHF
TGTGCCTGGAGTACCGACGGGGGCAATCAGCCCCAGCATTTT
>TRBJ1-1|NA|TRBV19|NA
CASSPDYTEAFF
TGTGCCAGTAGTCCGGATTACACTGAAGCTTTCTTT
>TRBJ1-1|NA|TRBV15|NA
CATSSVFTNTEAFF
TGTGCCACCAGCAGCGTTTTTACGAACACTGAAGCTTTCTTT
>TRBJ2-7|TRBD1|TRBV27|NA
CASSFRGRRNEQYF
TGTGCCAGCAGTTTTAGGGGGCGCAGAAACGAGCAGTACTTC
>TRBJ1-6|NA|TRBV4-2|NA
CASSQEGFLGNNSPLHF
TGTGCCAGCAGCCAAGAGGGGTTCCTGGGGAATAATTCACCCCTCCACTTT
>TRBJ2-3|TRBD1|TRBV7-2|once
CASSLVPGGAGTDTQYF
TGTGCCAGCAGCTTAGTCCCAGGGGGCGCGGGCACAGATACGCAGTATTTT
>TRBJ1-5|NA|TRBV5-6|NA
CASSFSTDNQPQHF
TGTGCCAGCAGCTTTTCCACAGACAATCAGCCCCAGCATTTT
>TRBJ1-3|TRBD1|TRBV7-9|NA
CASSLVGTEPFSGNTIYF
TGTGCCAGCAGCTTAGTTGGGACAGAACCTTTCTCTGGAAACACCATATATTTT
>TRBJ2-3|NA|TRBV18|NA
CASSGIDSLVTDTQYF
TGTGCCAGCTCAGGAATAGACTCCCTCGTCACAGATACGCAGTATTTT
>TRBJ1-1|NA|TRBV5-1|NA
CASSRGGSNTEAFF
TGCGCCAGCAGCAGGGGGGGCAGCAACACTGAAGCTTTCTTT
>TRBJ2-1|NA|TRBV11-2|few
CASSLGFLGGSYNEQFF
TGTGCCAGCAGCTTAGGTTTTTTGGGGGGTTCCTACAATGAGCAGTTCTTC
>TRBJ2-1|TRBD2|TRBV27|NA
CASSLRGVSYNEQFF
TGTGCCAGCAGTCTACGGGGGGTCTCCTACAATGAGCAGTTCTTC
>TRBJ1-2|TRBD1|TRBV7-9|NA
CASSGDRGLWNYGYTF
TGTGCCAGCAGTGGGGACAGGGGGCTTTGGAACTATGGCTACACCTTC
>TRBJ1-2|TRBD1|TRBV29-1|NA
CSVEKQGGKTNYGYTF
TGCAGCGTGGAGAAACAGGGGGGAAAGACTAACTATGGCTACACCTTC
>TRBJ2-4|TRBD2|TRBV2|NA
CASFGLAGGLDFGKNIQYF
TGTGCCAGCTTCGGACTAGCGGGGGGCCTCGATTTTGGCAAAAACATTCAGTACTTC
>TRBJ2-2|TRBD2|TRBV3-1/TRBV3-2|NA
CASSQVGGGSTGELFF
TGTGCCAGCAGCCAAGTGGGCGGGGGAAGCACCGGGGAGCTGTTTTTT
>TRBJ1-1|TRBD1|TRBV10-1|NA
CASPDRTGVAEAFF
TGCGCCAGCCCTGACCGCACAGGGGTTGCTGAAGCTTTCTTT
>TRBJ1-6|NA|TRBV6-5|once
CATRTEYNSPLHF
TGTGCCACCAGGACGGAGTATAATTCACCCCTCCACTTT
>TRBJ1-3|NA|TRBV9|NA
CASSPGQLTSGNTIYF
TGTGCCAGCAGCCCCGGACAGCTAACCTCTGGAAACACCATATATTTT
>TRBJ2-7|NA|TRBV5-6|NA
CASSLINSYEQYF
TGTGCCAGCAGCTTGATCAACTCCTACGAGCAGTACTTC
>TRBJ1-1|TRBD1|TRBV30|NA
CAWSLPTGATNTEAFF
TGTGCCTGGAGTCTACCGACAGGGGCAACGAACACTGAAGCTTTCTTT
>TRBJ2-7|NA|TRBV19|NA
CASSIDGAKSYEQYF
TGTGCCAGTAGTATAGATGGCGCCAAGTCCTACGAGCAGTACTTC
>TRBJ2-3|TRBD2|TRBV4-2|NA
CASSPQTSGGITDTQYF
TGTGCCAGCAGCCCGCAAACTAGCGGGGGGATCACAGATACGCAGTATTTT
>TRBJ2-3|TRBD1|TRBV5-1|NA
CASSPRTGDVSDTQYF
TGCGCCAGCAGCCCCCGGACAGGCGACGTTTCAGATACGCAGTATTTT
>TRBJ2-5|NA|TRBV28|NA
CASSSRDYQETQYF
TGTGCCAGCAGTTCCCGGGACTACCAAGAGACCCAGTACTTC
>TRBJ1-1|NA|TRBV13|NA
CASSFSTEAFF
TGTGCCAGCAGCTTCAGCACTGAAGCTTTCTTT
>TRBJ2-7|NA|TRBV15|NA
CATSRAGTLEQYF
TGTGCCACCAGCAGAGCGGGCACCCTCGAGCAGTACTTC